One and the same sample provided the 27 T cell receptor beta chains below, sequenced in a study of cytomegalovirus exposure and HLA in healthy donors. Primers included in the PCR were 60 Vbeta and 13 Jbeta primers. The repertoire was sequenced with immunoSEQ multiplex PCR; TCRdb's copy has only in-frame clones and lacks some. Of more than 95,000 clones in the sample, more than 75% were seen once. The sequenced sample consisted of PBMCs. The origin of the receptors is a woman aged 18-30 years in good health and CMV-seropositive.

The chain carries TRBV5-1 and TRBJ1-2; D might be TRBD1 (5 bases). Germline assignment: CDR1 SGHRS and CDR2 YFSETQ. V lost 3 bases and J lost 9, with 15 bases in between. The CDR3 runs 13 residues. The CDR3 loop reads CASSSEGQVRYTF. CDR3 coding DNA: TGCGCCAGCAGCTCCGAAGGACAAGTGCGCTACACCTTC.

The chain uses TRBV29-1 and TRBJ2-5; 12 bases map to TRBD2. V was clipped by 3 bases and J by 5 bases; unmatched bases: 4. Germline lookup yields CDR1 SQVTM and CDR2 ANQGSEA. The CDR3 is 14 residues long. The CDR3 here is CSVDSLAGGETQYF. CDR3 DNA: TGCAGCGTTGACTCACTAGCGGGAGGCGAGACCCAGTACTTC.

This clone has just a few counts. The rearrangement uses TRBV5-5 and TRBJ1-1, with a possible D match to TRBD1 (5 bases). V lost 2 bases to trimming and J lost 1 base, with 9 bases between them. The CDR3 has 14 residues. Germline V gene data show CDR1 as SGHKS and CDR2 as YYEKEE (reference sequence). The chain's CDR3 is CASSFLGQNTEAFF. CDR3 bases: TGTGCCAGCAGCTTTTTAGGACAGAACACTGAAGCTTTCTTT. Drawing the rest from reference TRBV5-5 and TRBJ1-1, the complete variable domain is DAGVTQSPTHLIKTRGQQVTLRCSPISGHKSVSWYQQVLGQGPQFIFQYYEKEERGRGNFPDRFSARQFPNYSSELNVNALLLGDSALYLCASSFLGQNTEAFFGQGTRLTVV.

This chain connects TRBV7-2 to TRBJ2-1; 11 bases agree with TRBD2. V lost 5 bases and J lost 1; bases outside the gene matches: 7. The CDR3 is 17 residues long. Germline lookup yields CDR1 SGHTA and CDR2 FQGNSA. The DNA of the CDR3 is TGTGCCAGCAGCCTTTATGGGACTAGCGGATCCTACAATGAGCAGTTCTTC. It encodes CASSLYGTSGSYNEQFF.

This clone came up once. This chain links TRBV5-1 with TRBJ1-5; 7 bases fit TRBD1. CDR3 size: 15 residues. Germline V gene sequence: CDR1 SGHRS, CDR2 YFSETQ. The junction had 6 bases not matched to a gene; V was cut back by 4 bases and J by 2 bases. Here the CDR3 reads CASSRDSAGNQPQHF. CDR3 nucleotides: TGCGCCAGCAGCCGGGACAGTGCGGGCAATCAGCCCCAGCATTTT.

The chain employs TRBV29-1 and TRBJ2-7; 9 nucleotides agree with TRBD1. This CDR3 has 12 residues. J lost 3 bases, V lost 7 bases, and 4 bases had no gene match. Germline V gives CDR1 SQVTM, CDR2 ANQGSEA. In DNA, the CDR3 is TGCAGCGCAAGGGACAGGGTCTACGAGCAGTACTTC. As protein: CSARDRVYEQYF.

V is TRBV7-6 and J is TRBJ2-2, with 14 bases that match TRBD2. Trimming at V came to 5 bases and at J to 7 bases, leaving 6 bases not matched to a gene. The germline gives CDR1 SGHVS, CDR2 FNYEAQ. The CDR3 is made up of 16 amino acids. This CDR3 reads CASSPGGLAGVGELFF. The CDR3 DNA follows: TGTGCCAGCAGCCCAGGGGGACTAGCGGGAGTCGGGGAGCTGTTTTTT.

The CDR3 protein is CAWGGQGVQPQHF. The CDR3 DNA sequence: TGTGCCTGGGGTGGGCAGGGGGTTCAGCCCCAGCATTTT. This chain joins TRBV30 and TRBJ1-5; 7 bases agree with TRBD1. Germline V lookup: CDR1 GTSNPN, CDR2 SVGIG (reference sequence). Trimming at V came to 5 bases and at J to 6 bases, leaving 7 bases not matched to a gene. This CDR3 contains 13 residues.

CDR3 nucleotide sequence: TGTGCCAGCAGCTCTCACGCCCAGACCTACGAGCAGTACTTC. Its translation: CASSSHAQTYEQYF. The rearrangement links TRBV7-2 to TRBJ2-7; D is unresolved. The V gene lost 4 bases and the J gene lost 2 bases, with 12 bases spanning the gap. The CDR3 extends over 14 amino acids. Per germline, CDR1 SGHTA and CDR2 FQGNSA.

The genes are TRBV28 and TRBJ2-5; 8 positions agree with TRBD1. The V segment lost 5 bases and the J segment 1 base; nucleotides outside the gene matches: 9. Germline loops: CDR1 MDHEN, CDR2 SYDVKM. The CDR3 consists of 16 residues. CDR3 amino acids: CASSGTGGHFQETQYF. The CDR3 nucleotides are TGTGCCAGCAGTGGGACAGGCGGCCACTTCCAAGAGACCCAGTACTTC.

This clone was detected only a few times. This chain links TRBV5-1 with TRBJ2-7, with 7 bases matching TRBD1. The CDR3 runs 14 residues. Germline V gene sequence: CDR1 SGHRS, CDR2 YFSETQ. V shed 2 bases and J 5 bases; nucleotides not matched to a gene: 7. Written as DNA, the CDR3 is TGCGCCAGCAGCTTCACCGGGACAGAGCACGAGCAGTACTTC. This translates into CASSFTGTEHEQYF.

This chain joins TRBV2 and TRBJ2-2; D might be TRBD1 (5 bases). The CDR3 covers 14 residues. CDR1 and CDR2 (germline): SNHLY, FYNNEI. V was cut by 7 bases and J by 5 bases, with 14 bases left in between. As DNA, the CDR3 is TGTGCCAGCACCCCAGGGTGGAGAACCGGGGAGCTGTTTTTT. Its translation is CASTPGWRTGELFF.

The V and J genes are TRBV5-1 and TRBJ2-2; 9 bases align to TRBD1. Germline loops: CDR1 SGHRS, CDR2 YFSETQ. This CDR3 region has 15 residues. J gave up 3 bases and V 5 bases, and 5 bases lay outside the gene matches. As DNA, the CDR3 is TGCGCCAGCAGTCGGGACAGGGTTGACACCGGGGAGCTGTTTTTT. Its translation is CASSRDRVDTGELFF.

The J gene is TRBJ2-1, the V gene TRBV19, with D possibly matching TRBD2 (5 bases). The CDR3 totals 14 residues. Germline-derived CDR1 and CDR2 are LNHDA and SQIVND (reference sequence). The V end was cut by 3 bases, the J end by 5 bases, with 11 bases between. The CDR3 nucleotides are TGTGCCAGTAGTATTATAGCTAGCCACAATGAGCAGTTCTTC. It specifies CASSIIASHNEQFF.

The chain links TRBV2 to TRBJ2-5; possible D gene TRBD1, 6 bases. With 2 bases removed from V and 2 bases from J, the gap between germline ends came to 15 bases. The CDR3 sequence is 16 residues long. Germline CDR1 reads SNHLY; CDR2 reads FYNNEI. CDR3 amino acids: CASSESTARGQETQYF. The CDR3 DNA reads as TGTGCCAGCAGTGAATCGACGGCTAGGGGGCAAGAGACCCAGTACTTC.

The table lists this clone with a count of one. J is TRBJ2-7 and V is TRBV6-5, with 8 bases that match TRBD2. Germline V lookup: CDR1 MNHEY, CDR2 SVGAGI. The ends lost 3 bases at V and 6 bases at J; junction bases unmatched: 7. This CDR3 comprises 14 residues. The CDR3 here is CASSYIGRAGEQYF. In DNA, the CDR3 is TGTGCCAGCAGTTATATCGGGAGGGCTGGCGAGCAGTACTTC.

The V call is TRBV6-5, the J call TRBJ1-2; 7 nucleotides agree with TRBD1. The CDR3 is made up of 16 amino acids. Germline CDR1 and CDR2: MNHEY and SVGAGI. V was clipped by 2 bases and J by 7 bases; unmatched bases: 13. The CDR3 here is CASSYATGVSSTGYTF. The CDR3 region has the DNA TGTGCCAGCAGTTACGCAACAGGGGTTTCTTCGACTGGCTACACCTTC.

The CDR3 is CSVDKMTGYNEQFF. In nucleotides, the CDR3 is TGCAGCGTTGATAAAATGACAGGCTACAATGAGCAGTTCTTC. V is TRBV29-1 and J is TRBJ2-1; possibly TRBD1 for D (6 bases). Germline assignment: CDR1 SQVTM and CDR2 ANQGSEA. The CDR3 extends over 14 amino acids. V was pared by 3 bases and J by 3 bases, with 12 bases between.

The chain has TRBV9 and TRBJ2-7, with TRBD2 identical over 7 bases. The J segment lost 5 bases and the V segment lost 0 bases, leaving 11 bases of the junction unmatched. From germline, CDR1 is SGDLS and CDR2 YYNGEE. This CDR3 contains 16 residues. CDR3 DNA: TGTGCCAGCAGCGTAGCCGGACGGAGCGGGATCGACGAGCAGTACTTC. Encoded protein: CASSVAGRSGIDEQYF.

This clone has only one observation. The chain couples TRBV4-1 to TRBJ2-1; 7 bases are a match to TRBD2. CDR3 length: 16 residues. Germline-derived CDR1 and CDR2 are MGHRA and YSYEKL. V gave up 2 bases and J gave up 5 bases; unmatched junction bases: 9. The CDR3 region has the DNA TGCGCCAGCAGCCAAAGAGGCCTAGCGGACCACAATGAGCAGTTCTTC. Translation: CASSQRGLADHNEQFF.

The genes are TRBV5-1 and TRBJ1-5, with 9 bases identical to TRBD1. Unmatched junction bases numbered 4, after V lost 4 bases and J lost 2 bases. This CDR3 is built from 15 residues. The V gene's germline CDR1 is SGHRS and CDR2 YFSETQ. This CDR3 is CASSPGQGGNQPQHF. CDR3 bases: TGCGCCAGCAGCCCGGGACAGGGAGGCAATCAGCCCCAGCATTTT. The variable domain in full, completed from reference TRBV5-1 and TRBJ1-5, reads KAGVTQTPRYLIKTRGQQVTLSCSPISGHRSVSWYQQTPGQGLQFLFEYFSETQRNKGNFPGRFSGRQFSNSRSEMNVSTLELGDSALYLCASSPGQGGNQPQHFGDGTRLSIL.

The CDR3 loop is CASSLGAGWSSYNEQFF. As DNA, the CDR3 is TGTGCCAGCAGCTTAGGCGCCGGGTGGAGCTCCTACAATGAGCAGTTCTTC. The V and J genes are TRBV13 and TRBJ2-1; D is unclear. Trimming stripped 0 bases from V and 0 bases from J, with 12 bases between. The germline gives CDR1 PRHDT, CDR2 FYEKMQ (reference sequence). The CDR3 sequence is 17 residues long.

The rearrangement links TRBV6-1 to TRBJ1-2; D is unresolved. Germline CDR1 MNHNS, CDR2 SASEGT. The CDR3 loop spans 12 amino acids. V lost 0 bases, J lost 8 bases, and 7 bases lay in between. CDR3 loop: CASSEAGWGYTF. CDR3 nucleotide sequence: TGTGCCAGCAGTGAAGCCGGGTGGGGCTACACCTTC.

The chain couples TRBV9 to TRBJ1-1; no firm D call. The V gene's germline CDR1 is SGDLS and CDR2 YYNGEE. Between the trimmed V and J ends, which lost 0 bases and 5 bases, there was a span of 8 bases. The length of the CDR3 is 13 residues. CDR3 DNA: TGTGCCAGCAGCGTAGCTACGCGGACTGAAGCTTTCTTT. It yields the protein CASSVATRTEAFF.

The chain is built from TRBV12-5 and TRBJ1-2; D might be TRBD1 (6 bases). Germline CDR1 reads LGHNT; CDR2 reads FRNRAP. Deletions cut 6 bases from V and 1 base from J, with 12 bases between. This CDR3 has 14 amino acids. CDR3 bases: TGTGCTAGTGGCAAGAACAGGGTTAACTATGGCTACACCTTC. Translating it yields CASGKNRVNYGYTF.

This clone is deemed medium-sized. The J gene is TRBJ1-1, the V gene TRBV19; TRBD1 agrees at 9 bases. V was pared by 7 bases and J by 11 bases, with 8 bases of the junction left unmatched. The CDR3 spans 12 residues. The germline CDR1 and CDR2 sequences are LNHDA and SQIVND (reference sequence). The CDR3 sequence: CASIPTQGAAFF. In nucleotides, the CDR3 is TGTGCCAGTATCCCGACACAGGGGGCGGCTTTCTTT.

This chain links TRBV10-3 with TRBJ2-3; 8 positions match TRBD1. Germline V gene lookup returns CDR1 ENHRY and CDR2 SYGVKD. Trimming cost V 4 bases and J 3 bases; bases outside gene matches: 6. The CDR3 has 15 amino acids. In DNA form, the CDR3 reads TGTGCCATCAGTGGTCAGACAGGGGTTACAGATACGCAGTATTTT. Translating gives CAISGQTGVTDTQYF.